This TCR beta chain was recorded in a study of shared clonotypes between healthy human individuals. Background on the study: A donor's plate count was three for CD4 naive and three for CD4 memory; CD8 naive had two and CD8 memory one.

When replicate PCRs were run on sorted subsets, they used about 220 ng DNA, some 33,000 T cell genomes. In the authors' methods: Junction-only sequences without quality scores came from ImmunoSEQ, so filtering differed. Data came from immunoSEQ multiplex PCR; TCRdb stores just in-frame clones and leaves some out. The DNA gave D and trimming, while V, J and clone size come from that table. Seen here are 2 million to 3 million clones, over 85% observed once, and the top ten hold approximately 0.36%. Donors comprised only Caucasian adults living in Nashville, Tennessee. Worth noting for this clone: Other DNA variants within this sample encode the same CDR3.

The CDR3 runs to 13 residues. CDR1 is KGHSH, CDR2 LQKENI, per germline. Trimming left V 3 bases short and J 4 bases short, with 10 bases between. The specimen was naive CD4+ T cells from PBMCs. Specified subset: CD45RA+ positively selected. The chain joins TRBV18 to TRBJ2-7; D is undetermined. The receptor was derived from a man aged 18 to 29 in good health. Some clones in this sample may be carry-over from other donors' samples. The CDR3: CASSPGLTYEQYF. Written as DNA, the CDR3 is TGTGCCAGCTCACCGGGCCTGACATACGAGCAGTACTTC.